This T cell receptor (beta chain) was observed in a study of T-cell reconstitution after alpha-beta-depleted transplantation in children (TCRdb year 2016). For the study in its entirety: T-cell immune reconstitution after TCRalphabeta/CD19-depleted allogeneic hematopoietic cell transplantation in children was quantitatively tracked in the study by means of TCR repertoire profiling.

Receptor amplification or capture employed PCR. TCRdb shows the sequencer as Illumina HiSeq 2500. To normalize quantification of the TCRbeta repertoire, the TCR libraries were built with molecular barcoding that relied on unique molecular identifiers. TCRdb reran the public reads through fastp at Q25 and MiXCR, keeping productive beta chains. Each CDR3 protein gets just one entry, which takes the most common genes and DNA from the rows behind it. The sample has 420,000 or so distinct CDR3 sequences on record, roughly a tenth of them singletons. In total, the top ten clones hold over 4.5% of the sample. A distance of 10 bases separates the germline ends of V and J, which lose 4 bases and 0 bases respectively. Measured from the cysteine to the phenylalanine, the CDR3 is 15 residues long. CDR3 DNA only is kept here, 45 bases in frame from base 1. This clonotype has more than one count but fewer than ten. Its antigen is unknown. Qualities for individual bases were not recorded, and no much larger clone is one base off.

The input for sequencing was PBMCs from the stem cell graft donor, taken from the stem cell graft. This clonotype originated in a human donor who donated a stem cell graft to a child with acute myeloid leukemia. Recombination connected TRBV12-3 or TRBV12-4 to TRBJ2-1; no confident D gene assignment can be made. Here the CDR3 is given as CASSSTEYSYNEQFF. The nucleotide sequence is TGTGCCAGCAGTTCGACCGAGTACTCCTACAATGAGCAGTTCTTC.